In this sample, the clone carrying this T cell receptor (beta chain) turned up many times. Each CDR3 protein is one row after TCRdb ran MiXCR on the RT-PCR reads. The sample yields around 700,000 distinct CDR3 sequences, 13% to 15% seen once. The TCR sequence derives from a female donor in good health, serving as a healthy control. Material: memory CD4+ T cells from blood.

The CDR3 protein is CASSLTGVNTEAFF. CDR3 DNA sequence: TGTGCCAGCAGCTTGACAGGGGTGAACACTGAAGCTTTCTTT. The rearrangement uses TRBV7-9 and TRBJ1-1; 8 bases match TRBD1. The CDR3 is 14 residues long. Trimming took 3 bases from V and 0 from J; bases not matched to a gene: 0. Germline CDR1 SEHNR, CDR2 FQNEAQ (reference sequence).